The 10 T cell receptor beta chains reported below all come from one sample, sequenced in a study of blood T cells in healthy people across ages. Through a sample-barcoded 5' primer and a J-beta primer mix, a second PCR was run for roughly 6 to 11 cycles. TCRdb re-derived calls from the 5' RACE reads in MiXCR, one entry per CDR3 protein. The sample lists about 1.8 million distinct CDR3 sequences, 49% occurring once. Sequences were obtained from blood. Every receptor here comes from a woman in her thirties or forties in good health.

The chain uses TRBV7-9 and TRBJ2-4; the D gene could be TRBD1 or TRBD2 (5 bases each). The CDR3 consists of 15 residues. Germline V gives CDR1 SEHNR, CDR2 FQNEAQ (reference sequence). Trimming cost V 3 bases and J 3 bases, with 12 bases left between them. DNA of the CDR3: TGTGCCAGCAGCTTTGGGGGTTTTGACAAAAACATTCAGTACTTC. Protein product: CASSFGGFDKNIQYF. Variable domain in full (rest from reference TRBV7-9 and TRBJ2-4): DTGVSQNPRHKITKRGQNVTFRCDPISEHNRLYWYRQTLGQGPEFLTYFQNEAQLEKSRLLSDRFSAERPKGSFSTLEIQRTEQGDSAMYLCASSFGGFDKNIQYFGAGTRLSVL.

The rearrangement uses TRBV9 and TRBJ2-7; 7 bases map to TRBD2. J gave up 0 bases and V 2 bases, and 11 bases lay outside the gene matches. Germline V gene sequence: CDR1 SGDLS, CDR2 YYNGEE. There are 17 residues in the CDR3. CDR3 protein: CASSVGGFGGGSYEQYF. CDR3 nucleotide sequence: TGTGCCAGCAGCGTGGGGGGTTTTGGCGGGGGCTCCTACGAGCAGTACTTC.

The chain recombines TRBV2 with TRBJ2-5; 7 bases are shared with TRBD2. V shed 8 bases, J shed 8 bases, and the junction held 11 bases outside the gene matches. Germline values: CDR1 SNHLY, CDR2 FYNNEI. This CDR3 contains 13 residues. CDR3 loop: CASAPLADSTQYF. CDR3 DNA: TGTGCCAGCGCCCCCCTAGCGGATTCAACCCAGTACTTC.

This clonotype was detected a few times. For the CDR3, the DNA is TGTGCCAGCAGCTTAGTACGGCAGTTCCAAGAGACCCAGTACTTC. It yields the protein CASSLVRQFQETQYF. The chain combines TRBV7-2 with TRBJ2-5; no reliable D call. V was clipped by 1 base and J by 1 base, with 10 bases between them. The germline CDR1 and CDR2 sequences are SGHTA and FQGNSA. The CDR3 covers 15 residues. Based on the CDR3 plus reference TRBV7-2 and TRBJ2-5, the full variable domain is GAGVSQSPSNKVTEKGKDVELRCDPISGHTALYWYRQSLGQGLEFLIYFQGNSAPDKSGLPSDRFSAERTGGSVSTLTIQRTQQEDSAVYLCASSLVRQFQETQYFGPGTRLLVL.

The chain couples TRBV29-1 to TRBJ1-1, with D unclear. The CDR3 totals 11 residues. Germline-derived CDR1 and CDR2 are SQVTM and ANQGSEA. V lost 6 bases to trimming and J lost 4 bases, with 9 bases between them. The CDR3 nucleotides read TGCAGCGTAAAAAGACCCACTGAAGCTTTCTTT. It is translated as CSVKRPTEAFF.

The chain couples TRBV28 to TRBJ2-1; D remains unclear. Trimming removed 2 bases at V and 8 bases at J, with 13 bases between. This CDR3 has 14 residues. The germline V gene has CDR1 MDHEN and CDR2 SYDVKM. CDR3 DNA: TGTGCCAGCAGTTTAGGTCAGCGTACCGATGAGCAGTTCTTC. Translation gives CASSLGQRTDEQFF.

V usage is TRBV18 and J usage is TRBJ2-5, with D possibly matching TRBD1 (5 bases). V was pared by 4 bases and J by 2 bases, with 14 bases between. CDR3 length: 15 amino acids. Per the germline V gene, CDR1 is KGHSH and CDR2 is LQKENI. In DNA, the CDR3 is TGTGCCAGCTCACTTATCAGACAGTCTCAAGAGACCCAGTACTTC. Encoded protein: CASSLIRQSQETQYF.

The V and J genes are TRBV4-1 and TRBJ2-7; the D gene is possibly TRBD1 (5 bases). The V gene lost 2 bases and the J gene lost 3 bases, with 14 bases spanning the gap. The length of the CDR3 is 15 residues. The germline V gene encodes CDR1 MGHRA and CDR2 YSYEKL. This CDR3 reads CASSQIRQGNYEQYF. CDR3 nucleotide sequence: TGCGCCAGCAGCCAAATCAGGCAGGGCAACTACGAGCAGTACTTC.

The chain couples TRBV6-2 or TRBV6-3 to TRBJ2-4, with a tentative D call TRBD2 (5 bases). CDR1 and CDR2 from the germline V gene are MNHEY and SVGEGT. The V gene lost 5 bases and the J gene lost 3 bases, with 8 bases spanning the gap. The CDR3 is 13 residues long. CDR3 protein: CASSIRDKNIQYF. As DNA, the CDR3 is TGTGCCAGCAGTATCCGGGACAAAAACATTCAGTACTTC.

Only a few counts were recorded for this clonotype. The chain joins TRBV12-3 or TRBV12-4 to TRBJ2-1; no clear D gene. The V and J ends lost 5 bases and 1 base respectively, with 15 bases between them. The CDR3 has 16 amino acids. The chain's CDR3 is CASSGPRTSSYNEQFF. The DNA of the CDR3 is TGTGCCAGCAGTGGGCCTCGGACCTCATCCTACAATGAGCAGTTCTTC.